This T cell receptor (beta chain) was sequenced in a study of identifying expanded T cells in peripheral blood. TCRdb's copy holds only in-frame clones and misses some; the assay was immunoSEQ multiplex PCR. This repertoire shows under 150,000 clones, 75% to 90% found once; its top ten account for 7% to 10%. Turning to this clone: Its antigen is as yet unknown.

The V gene's germline CDR1 is MDHEN and CDR2 SYDVKM. The CDR3 runs to 12 residues. Trimming removed 9 bases from V and 9 bases from J, with 15 bases in between. No infections or other immune events were documented during collection. Study observations and caveats: Across healthy donors, higher total template counts meant significantly greater two-week count variance. Around 1.2 clones differed between technical replicates, versus approximately 17 and 20 over time.

The sequenced sample consisted of blood. V and J are TRBV28 and TRBJ1-3, with D maybe TRBD1 (6 bases). This sequence originates from a person aged 18-69 years in good health. The CDR3 DNA is TGTGCCAGTACGGACAGCGTCCTCACCATATATTTT. Translated, it gives CASTDSVLTIYF.